The present TCR beta chain was sequenced within a study of T cell changes during pregnancy in multiple sclerosis. Using immunoSEQ multiplex PCR, the repertoire was profiled, and TCRdb retains in-frame clones only, with some absent. The data contain 55,000 to 65,000 clones, 93% of them singletons. The CDR3 sequence is 13 residues long. CDR1 and CDR2 (germline): MGHRA, YSYEKL. Trimming removed 4 bases from V and 8 bases from J; junction bases left unmatched: 2. The receptor comes from a female donor with multiple sclerosis, enrolled in a pregnancy study. Sequences were derived from CD8+ T cells from peripheral blood mononuclear cells, sampled in the third trimester of pregnancy. V gene TRBV4-1 combines with J gene TRBJ2-3; TRBD2 agrees at 11 bases. The CDR3 sequence: CASSLLAGGTQYF. The CDR3 coding sequence is TGCGCCAGCAGCCTGCTAGCGGGGGGTACGCAGTATTTT.